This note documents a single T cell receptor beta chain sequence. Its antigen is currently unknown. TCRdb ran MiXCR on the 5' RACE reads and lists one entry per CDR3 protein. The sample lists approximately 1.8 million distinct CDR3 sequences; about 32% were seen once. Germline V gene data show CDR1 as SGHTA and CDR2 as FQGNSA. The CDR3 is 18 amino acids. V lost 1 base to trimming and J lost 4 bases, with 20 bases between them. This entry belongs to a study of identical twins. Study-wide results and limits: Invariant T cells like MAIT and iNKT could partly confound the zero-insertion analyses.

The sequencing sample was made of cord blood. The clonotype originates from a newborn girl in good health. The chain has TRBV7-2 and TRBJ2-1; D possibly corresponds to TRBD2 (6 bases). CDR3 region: CASSLESVGRTVYNEQFF. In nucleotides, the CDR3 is TGTGCCAGCAGCTTAGAGTCAGTAGGGAGGACCGTATACAATGAGCAGTTCTTC.